The sample holds a few counts of the clone carrying this T cell receptor beta chain. No antigen is known for it. TCRdb independently ran MiXCR on the 5' RACE reads; one entry per CDR3 protein. In the table there are roughly 86,000 distinct CDR3 sequences, 13% of which are singletons. The sample comes from a study of T-cell memory formation after mild COVID-19. Overall study results and limits: CD8+ contracting clones occupied EMRA, while CD4+ ones occupied mainly CM and EM. Second-wave clones reaching peak frequency on day 37 lacked confirmed SARS-CoV-2 specificity.

The CDR3 extends over 14 amino acids. V trimming: 4 bases; J trimming: 2 bases; junction bases outside the gene matches: 5. Germline-derived CDR1 and CDR2 are SGHKS and YYEKEE (reference sequence). The chain combines TRBV5-5 with TRBJ2-7; TRBD1 matches at 8 bases. The sample taken for sequencing was PBMCs or a T cell subset sorted from them (not recorded which). The TCR comes from an adult woman who had mild COVID-19 (a few samples of this study predate the infection). Cell type and time point are not known. The DNA of the CDR3 is TGTGCCAGCAGCATGGTCAGGGGGCCCTACGAGCAGTACTTC. It encodes CASSMVRGPYEQYF.